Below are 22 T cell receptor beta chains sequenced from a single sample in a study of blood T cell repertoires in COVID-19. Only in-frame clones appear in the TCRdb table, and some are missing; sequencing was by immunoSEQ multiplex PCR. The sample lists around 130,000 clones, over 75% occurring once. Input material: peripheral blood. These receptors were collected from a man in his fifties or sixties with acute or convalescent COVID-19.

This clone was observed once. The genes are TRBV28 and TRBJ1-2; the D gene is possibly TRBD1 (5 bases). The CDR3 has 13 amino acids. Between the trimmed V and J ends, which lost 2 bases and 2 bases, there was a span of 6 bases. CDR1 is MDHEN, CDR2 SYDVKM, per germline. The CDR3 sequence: CASSLAGNYGYTF. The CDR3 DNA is TGTGCCAGCAGTTTAGCAGGGAACTATGGCTACACCTTC.

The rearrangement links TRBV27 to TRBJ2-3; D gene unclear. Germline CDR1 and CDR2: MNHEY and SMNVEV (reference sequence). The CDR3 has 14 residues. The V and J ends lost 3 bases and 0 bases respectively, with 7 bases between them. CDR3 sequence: CASSLRRSTDTQYF. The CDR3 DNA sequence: TGTGCCAGCAGTTTGAGGAGAAGCACAGATACGCAGTATTTT.

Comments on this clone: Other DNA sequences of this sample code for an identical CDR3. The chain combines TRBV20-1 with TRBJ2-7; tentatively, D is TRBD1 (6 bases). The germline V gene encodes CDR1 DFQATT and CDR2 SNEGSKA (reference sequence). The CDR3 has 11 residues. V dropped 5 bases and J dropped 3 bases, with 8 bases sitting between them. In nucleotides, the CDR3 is TGCAGTGCTTTAGGGGGCTACGAGCAGTACTTC. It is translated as CSALGGYEQYF.

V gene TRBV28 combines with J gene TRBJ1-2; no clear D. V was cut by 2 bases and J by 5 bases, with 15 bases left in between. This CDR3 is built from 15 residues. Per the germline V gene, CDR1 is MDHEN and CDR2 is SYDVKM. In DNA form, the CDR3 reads TGTGCCAGCAGTTTAAGGAACAGACATGGATATGGCTACACCTTC. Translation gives CASSLRNRHGYGYTF.

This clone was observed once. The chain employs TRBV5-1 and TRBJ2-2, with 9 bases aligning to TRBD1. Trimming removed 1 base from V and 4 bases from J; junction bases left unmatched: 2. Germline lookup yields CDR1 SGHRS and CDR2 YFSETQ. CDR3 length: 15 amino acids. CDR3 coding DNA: TGCGCCAGCAGCTTGACAGGGGGCGTCACCGGGGAGCTGTTTTTT. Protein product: CASSLTGGVTGELFF.

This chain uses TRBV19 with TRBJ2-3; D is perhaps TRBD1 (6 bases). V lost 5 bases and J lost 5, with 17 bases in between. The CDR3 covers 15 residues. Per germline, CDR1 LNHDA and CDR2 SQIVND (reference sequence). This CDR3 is CASSPTVKGVDTQYF. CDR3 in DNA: TGTGCCAGTAGTCCGACAGTCAAGGGGGTAGATACGCAGTATTTT.

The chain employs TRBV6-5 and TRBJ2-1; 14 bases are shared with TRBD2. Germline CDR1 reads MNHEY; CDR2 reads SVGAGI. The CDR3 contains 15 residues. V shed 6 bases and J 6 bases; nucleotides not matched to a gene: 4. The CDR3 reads CASRAGTSGSNEQFF. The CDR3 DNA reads TGTGCCAGCAGGGCCGGGACTAGCGGGAGCAATGAGCAGTTCTTC.

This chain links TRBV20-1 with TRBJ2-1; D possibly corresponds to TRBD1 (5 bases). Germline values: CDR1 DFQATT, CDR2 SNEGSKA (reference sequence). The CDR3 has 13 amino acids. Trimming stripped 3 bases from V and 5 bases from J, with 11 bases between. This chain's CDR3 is CSASRGYDNEQFF. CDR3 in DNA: TGCAGTGCTAGTAGGGGTTACGACAATGAGCAGTTCTTC.

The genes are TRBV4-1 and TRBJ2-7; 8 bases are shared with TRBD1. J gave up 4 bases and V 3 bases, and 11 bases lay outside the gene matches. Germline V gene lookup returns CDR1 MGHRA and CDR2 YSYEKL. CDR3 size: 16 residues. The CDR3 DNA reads TGCGCCAGCAGCCACATGACAGGGGTCCCGGGGTACGAGCAGTACTTC. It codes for CASSHMTGVPGYEQYF.

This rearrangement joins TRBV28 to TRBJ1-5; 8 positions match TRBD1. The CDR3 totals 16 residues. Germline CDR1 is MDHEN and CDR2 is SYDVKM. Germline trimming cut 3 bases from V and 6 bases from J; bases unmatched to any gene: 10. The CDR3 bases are TGTGCCAGCAGTTTTCAGGGGGCGAAAGGGCGTCAGCCCCAGCATTTT. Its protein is CASSFQGAKGRQPQHF.

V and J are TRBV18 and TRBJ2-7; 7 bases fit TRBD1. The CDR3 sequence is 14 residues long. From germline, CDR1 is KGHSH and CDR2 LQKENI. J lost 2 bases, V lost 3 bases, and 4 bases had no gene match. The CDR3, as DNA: TGTGCCAGCTCACCCGGGACAGCCACCTACGAGCAGTACTTC. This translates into CASSPGTATYEQYF.

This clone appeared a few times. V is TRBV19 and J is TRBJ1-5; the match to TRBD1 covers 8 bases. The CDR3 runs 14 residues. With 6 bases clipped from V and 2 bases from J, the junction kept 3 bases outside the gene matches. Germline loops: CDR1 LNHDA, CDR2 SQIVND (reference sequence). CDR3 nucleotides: TGTGCCAGTAGCGACAGGGGAGGCAATCAGCCCCAGCATTTT. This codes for CASSDRGGNQPQHF. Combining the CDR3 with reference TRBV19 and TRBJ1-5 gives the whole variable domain DGGITQSPKYLFRKEGQNVTLSCEQNLNHDAMYWYRQDPGQGLRLIYYSQIVNDFQKGDIAEGYSVSREKKESFPLTVTSAQKNPTAFYLCASSDRGGNQPQHFGDGTRLSIL.

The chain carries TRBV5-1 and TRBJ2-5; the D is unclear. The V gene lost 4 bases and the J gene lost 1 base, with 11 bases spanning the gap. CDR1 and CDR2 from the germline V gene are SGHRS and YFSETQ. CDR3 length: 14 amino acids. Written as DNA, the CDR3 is TGCGCCAGCAGCCCCGGTGGAGTCCAAGAGACCCAGTACTTC. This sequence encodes CASSPGGVQETQYF.

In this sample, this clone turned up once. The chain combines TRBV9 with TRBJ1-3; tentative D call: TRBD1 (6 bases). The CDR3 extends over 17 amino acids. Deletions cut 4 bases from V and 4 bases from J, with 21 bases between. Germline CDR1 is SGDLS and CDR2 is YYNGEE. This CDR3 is CASSLAGEHRAGNTIYF. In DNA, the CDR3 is TGTGCCAGCAGCCTGGCAGGGGAGCATAGAGCGGGAAACACCATATATTTT.

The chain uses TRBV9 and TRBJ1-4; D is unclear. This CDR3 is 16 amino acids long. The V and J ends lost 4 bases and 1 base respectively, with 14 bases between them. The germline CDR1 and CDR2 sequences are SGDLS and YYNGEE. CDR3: CASSRTSGRTNEKLFF. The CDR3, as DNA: TGTGCCAGCAGCCGGACGTCGGGGAGAACTAATGAAAAACTGTTTTTT. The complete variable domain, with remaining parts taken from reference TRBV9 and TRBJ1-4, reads DSGVTQTPKHLITATGQRVTLRCSPRSGDLSVYWYQQSLDQGLQFLIQYYNGEERAKGNILERFSAQQFPDLHSELNLSSLELGDSALYFCASSRTSGRTNEKLFFGSGTQLSVL.

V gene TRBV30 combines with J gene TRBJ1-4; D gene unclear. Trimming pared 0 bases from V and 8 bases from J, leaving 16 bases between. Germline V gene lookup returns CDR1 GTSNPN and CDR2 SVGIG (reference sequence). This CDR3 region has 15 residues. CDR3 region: CAWSVELLGGEKLFF. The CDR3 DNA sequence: TGTGCCTGGAGTGTAGAACTTCTCGGAGGGGAAAAACTGTTTTTT.

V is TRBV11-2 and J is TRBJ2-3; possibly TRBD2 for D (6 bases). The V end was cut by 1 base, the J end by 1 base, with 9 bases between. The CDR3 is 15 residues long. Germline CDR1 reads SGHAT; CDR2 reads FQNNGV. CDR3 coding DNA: TGTGCCAGCAGCTTAGTAAGCGGGCGCACAGATACGCAGTATTTT. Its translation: CASSLVSGRTDTQYF. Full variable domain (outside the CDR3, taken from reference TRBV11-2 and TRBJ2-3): EAGVAQSPRYKIIEKRQSVAFWCNPISGHATLYWYQQILGQGPKLLIQFQNNGVVDDSQLPKDRFSAERLKGVDSTLKIQPAKLEDSAVYLCASSLVSGRTDTQYFGPGTRLTVL.

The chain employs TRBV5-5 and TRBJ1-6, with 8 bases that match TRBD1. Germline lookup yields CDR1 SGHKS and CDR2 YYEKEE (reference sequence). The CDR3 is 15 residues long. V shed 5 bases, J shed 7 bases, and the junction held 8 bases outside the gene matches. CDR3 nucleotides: TGTGCCAGCAGTTCGCAGGGGGCCCTCAATTCACCCCTCCACTTT. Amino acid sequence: CASSSQGALNSPLHF.

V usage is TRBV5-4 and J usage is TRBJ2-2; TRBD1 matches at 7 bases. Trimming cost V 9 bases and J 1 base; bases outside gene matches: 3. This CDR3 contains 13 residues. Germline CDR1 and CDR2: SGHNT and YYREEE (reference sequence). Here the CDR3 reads CATRTGNTGELFF. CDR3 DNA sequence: TGTGCCACCCGGACAGGGAACACCGGGGAGCTGTTTTTT.

The DNA of the CDR3 is TGTGCCTGGAGTGGTCTAGCGGGAGTTTCATCTGAGACCCAGTACTTC. This encodes CAWSGLAGVSSETQYF. This chain connects TRBV30 to TRBJ2-5; 10 nucleotides match TRBD2. Losses at the gene ends were 1 base for V and 5 bases for J; bases not matched to a gene: 10. The CDR3 length is 16 residues. Germline CDR1 is GTSNPN and CDR2 is SVGIG (reference sequence).

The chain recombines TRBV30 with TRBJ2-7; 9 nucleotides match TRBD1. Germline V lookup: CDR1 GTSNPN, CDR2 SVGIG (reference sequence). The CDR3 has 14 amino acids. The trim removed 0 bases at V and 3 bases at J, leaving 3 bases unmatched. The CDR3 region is CAWSVGTGFYEQYF. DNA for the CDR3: TGTGCCTGGAGTGTCGGGACAGGGTTCTACGAGCAGTACTTC.

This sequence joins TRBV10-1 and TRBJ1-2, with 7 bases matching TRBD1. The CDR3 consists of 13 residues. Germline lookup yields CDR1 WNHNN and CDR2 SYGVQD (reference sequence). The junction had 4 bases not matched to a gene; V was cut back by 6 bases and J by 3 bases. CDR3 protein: CASSEGTDYGYTF. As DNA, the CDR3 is TGCGCCAGCAGCGAGGGGACAGACTATGGCTACACCTTC.